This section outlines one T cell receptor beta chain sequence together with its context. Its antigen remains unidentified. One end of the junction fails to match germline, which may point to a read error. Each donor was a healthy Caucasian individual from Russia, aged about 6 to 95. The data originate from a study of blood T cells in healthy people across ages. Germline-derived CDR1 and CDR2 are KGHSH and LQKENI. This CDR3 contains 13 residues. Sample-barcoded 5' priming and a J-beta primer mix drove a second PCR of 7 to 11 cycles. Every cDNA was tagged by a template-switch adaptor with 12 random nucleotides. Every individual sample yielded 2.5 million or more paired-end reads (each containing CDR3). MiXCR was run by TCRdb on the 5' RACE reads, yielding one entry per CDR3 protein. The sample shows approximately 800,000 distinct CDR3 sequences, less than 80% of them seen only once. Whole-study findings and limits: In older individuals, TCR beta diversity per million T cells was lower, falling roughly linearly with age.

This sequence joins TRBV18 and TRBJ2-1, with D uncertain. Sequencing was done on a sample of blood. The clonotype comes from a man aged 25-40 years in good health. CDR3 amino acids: CAGSLKNYNEQFF. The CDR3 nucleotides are TGTGCCGGCTCACTCAAGAACTACAATGAGCAGTTCTTC.